The next 21 T cell receptor beta chains were all read from a single sample in a study of T-cell memory formation after mild COVID-19. TCRdb re-derived calls from the 5' RACE reads in MiXCR, one entry per CDR3 protein. The top ten hold more than 2% of the sample, which has about 180,000 distinct CDR3 sequences, about a sixth seen once. What was sequenced was PBMCs or a T cell subset sorted from them (not recorded which). The receptors derive from an adult woman who had mild COVID-19 (a few samples of this study predate the infection). Cell type and time point are not known.

This chain uses TRBV3-1 with TRBJ2-2; 15 nucleotides align to TRBD2. This CDR3 has 17 residues. The germline CDR1 and CDR2 sequences are LGHDT and YNNKEL (reference sequence). After removal of 3 bases from V and 4 bases from J, the junction contained 3 bases not matched to a gene. CDR3 coding DNA: TGTGCCAGCAGCCAGCGGACTAGCGGGAGGGGCACCGGGGAGCTGTTTTTT. This translates into CASSQRTSGRGTGELFF.

This clonotype has ten or more counts. The chain joins TRBV12-3 or TRBV12-4 to TRBJ2-7; the match to TRBD1 covers 7 bases. CDR3 length equals 14 residues. The V segment lost 7 bases and the J segment 5 bases; nucleotides outside the gene matches: 11. The CDR3 region has the DNA TGTGCCAGCACCAGGGGTCAGGGGGTCGACGAGCAGTACTTC. Protein sequence: CASTRGQGVDEQYF.

This clonotype was recorded at least ten times. V gene TRBV3-1 combines with J gene TRBJ1-6; no reliable D call. This CDR3 contains 12 residues. CDR1 and CDR2 from the germline V gene are LGHDT and YNNKEL (reference sequence). Trimming removed 1 base from V and 7 bases from J, with 2 bases in between. The CDR3 region has the DNA TGTGCCAGCAGCCAAGGGAATTCACCCCTCCACTTT. Its protein product is CASSQGNSPLHF.

This clonotype has ten or more counts. This chain joins TRBV7-6 and TRBJ2-1; weak D call: TRBD2 (5 bases). The V gene lost 2 bases and the J gene lost 0 bases, with 5 bases spanning the gap. The germline V gene has CDR1 SGHVS and CDR2 FNYEAQ. This CDR3 spans 14 amino acids. CDR3: CASSLRGSYNEQFF. In DNA form, the CDR3 reads TGTGCCAGCAGCTTACGGGGCTCCTACAATGAGCAGTTCTTC. Variable domain in full (rest from reference TRBV7-6 and TRBJ2-1): GAGVSQSPRYKVTKRGQDVALRCDPISGHVSLYWYRQALGQGPEFLTYFNYEAQQDKSGLPNDRFSAERPEGSISTLTIQRTEQRDSAMYRCASSLRGSYNEQFFGPGTRLTVL.

The genes are TRBV5-1 and TRBJ1-1; D gene ambiguous. V was pared by 4 bases and J by 1 base, with 11 bases between. The CDR3 totals 14 residues. Per germline, CDR1 SGHRS and CDR2 YFSETQ. This CDR3 reads CASSGPGTNTEAFF. In DNA form, the CDR3 reads TGCGCCAGCAGCGGCCCCGGCACGAACACTGAAGCTTTCTTT.

The CDR3 is CASSSGTSGTRTDTQYF. In DNA form, the CDR3 reads TGTGCCAGCAGTTCCGGGACTAGCGGGACGAGGACAGATACGCAGTATTTT. The V call is TRBV2, the J call TRBJ2-3, with 13 bases matching TRBD2. This CDR3 is built from 17 residues. Germline V gene data show CDR1 as SNHLY and CDR2 as FYNNEI. The V and J ends lost 5 bases and 3 bases, in that order; junction bases with no gene match: 8.

The CDR3 is CASSSRLVGSGANVLTF. The CDR3 DNA reads TGTGCCAGCAGCTCACGACTAGTAGGCTCTGGGGCCAACGTCCTGACTTTC. The chain uses TRBV11-1 and TRBJ2-6; weak D call: TRBD2 (6 bases). Per the germline V gene, CDR1 is SGHAT and CDR2 is FQDESV (reference sequence). The ends were cut back, 4 bases at V and 0 bases at J, with 13 bases in the middle. This CDR3 is built from 17 residues.

This clonotype has just a few counts. This chain links TRBV14 with TRBJ2-1; TRBD2 matches at 7 bases. The length of the CDR3 is 13 residues. Germline V gives CDR1 SGHDN, CDR2 FVKESK. V lost 2 bases, J lost 7 bases, and 2 bases stayed unmatched. The CDR3 here is CASSQMRENEQFF. CDR3 sequence (DNA): TGTGCCAGCAGCCAAATGCGGGAGAATGAGCAGTTCTTC. Supplemented by reference TRBV14 and TRBJ2-1, the full variable domain reads EAGVTQFPSHSVIEKGQTVTLRCDPISGHDNLYWYRRVMGKEIKFLLHFVKESKQDESGMPNNRFLAERTGGTYSTLKVQPAELEDSGVYFCASSQMRENEQFFGPGTRLTVL.

The chain combines TRBV6-2 or TRBV6-3 with TRBJ2-7; 7 positions agree with TRBD1. Looked up from germline, CDR1 is MNHEY and CDR2 is SVGEGT. With V trimmed by 7 bases and J by 0 bases, 9 bases remained unmatched. This CDR3 is built from 15 residues. The CDR3 bases are TGTGCCAGCAATGACCGGGACAGATACTCCTACGAGCAGTACTTC. It yields the protein CASNDRDRYSYEQYF.

This chain uses TRBV29-1 with TRBJ2-7; TRBD1 matches 8 bases. CDR1 and CDR2 from the germline V gene are SQVTM and ANQGSEA. The length of the CDR3 is 13 residues. The V segment lost 6 bases and the J segment 0 bases; nucleotides outside the gene matches: 4. CDR3 sequence (DNA): TGCAGCGTAAGACAGGGGAGCTCCTACGAGCAGTACTTC. Protein product: CSVRQGSSYEQYF.

This chain joins TRBV7-2 and TRBJ2-1; 7 nucleotides agree with TRBD2. CDR1 and CDR2 from the germline V gene are SGHTA and FQGNSA. This CDR3 has 14 amino acids. V lost 8 bases to trimming and J lost 7 bases; unmatched junction nucleotides: 11. The CDR3 nucleotides read TGTGCCAGCGGCCCACGAAGCGGGACGAATGAGCAGTTCTTC. Protein product: CASGPRSGTNEQFF.

The gene calls are TRBV5-1 and TRBJ1-2; the D is unclear. Trimming took off 0 bases at V and 8 bases at J, with 8 bases between the two ends. This CDR3 region has 12 residues. Germline V gene lookup returns CDR1 SGHRS and CDR2 YFSETQ. In DNA form, the CDR3 reads TGCGCCAGCAGCTTGGGAGTTGACGGCTACACCTTC. Translating gives CASSLGVDGYTF.

In its sample, this clonotype was seen a few times. CDR3 residues: CASSLMGGPSTDTQYF. The CDR3 region has the DNA TGTGCCAGCAGTTTAATGGGCGGGCCCTCCACAGATACGCAGTATTTT. The chain employs TRBV12-3 or TRBV12-4 and TRBJ2-3, with D possibly being TRBD2 (5 bases). Trimming took off 2 bases at V and 2 bases at J, with 14 bases between the two ends. This CDR3 has 16 amino acids.

This clonotype was counted only a few times. The chain joins TRBV20-1 to TRBJ2-7; 9 bases agree with TRBD2. The J segment lost 3 bases and the V segment lost 5 bases, leaving 5 bases of the junction unmatched. CDR3 size: 13 residues. Per the germline V gene, CDR1 is DFQATT and CDR2 is SNEGSKA (reference sequence). The CDR3: CSASGLALYEQYF. The CDR3 nucleotides are TGCAGTGCTTCGGGACTAGCCCTCTACGAGCAGTACTTC.

This clonotype occurred a few times. The rearrangement joins TRBV2 to TRBJ2-1, with a weak D call TRBD1 (6 bases). The CDR3 is 14 residues long. Trimming left V 2 bases short and J 5 bases short, with 10 bases between. Germline V CDR1 and CDR2: SNHLY, FYNNEI. The chain's CDR3 is CASSEQGINNEQFF. CDR3 DNA sequence: TGTGCCAGCAGTGAACAGGGGATCAACAATGAGCAGTTCTTC.

This rearrangement joins TRBV7-6 to TRBJ2-1; possible D gene TRBD2, 5 bases. V was cut by 1 base and J by 6 bases, with 25 bases left in between. The germline CDR1 and CDR2 sequences are SGHVS and FNYEAQ. CDR3 length: 19 residues. The CDR3 DNA reads as TGTGCCAGCAGCTTAGATCCCTTGACCGTCTTGGGAGCTAGCAATGAGCAGTTCTTC. Its translation is CASSLDPLTVLGASNEQFF.

The genes are TRBV28 and TRBJ2-7, with TRBD2 identical over 9 bases. Losses at the gene ends were 7 bases for V and 2 bases for J; bases not matched to a gene: 6. The CDR3 loop spans 14 amino acids. Germline assignment: CDR1 MDHEN and CDR2 SYDVKM. DNA for the CDR3: TGTGCCAGCACTAGGGCTAGCGGGGCCTACGAGCAGTACTTC. The encoded protein is CASTRASGAYEQYF.

V gene TRBV7-2 combines with J gene TRBJ1-1; no clear D. This CDR3 is built from 11 residues. V was trimmed by 5 bases and J by 7 bases, leaving 8 bases between them. The germline V gene encodes CDR1 SGHTA and CDR2 FQGNSA. CDR3 loop: CASSLSREAFF. The CDR3 region has the DNA TGTGCCAGCAGCCTTTCCCGTGAAGCTTTCTTT.

The chain combines TRBV20-1 with TRBJ1-1; D call uncertain. From germline, CDR1 is DFQATT and CDR2 SNEGSKA (reference sequence). CDR3 size: 13 residues. The V gene lost 3 bases and the J gene lost 0 bases, with 8 bases spanning the gap. The CDR3 DNA reads TGCAGTGCTAGTCGCTCTCTGAACACTGAAGCTTTCTTT. Translation: CSASRSLNTEAFF.

The chain recombines TRBV11-2 with TRBJ2-7; unclear D gene. This CDR3 contains 18 residues. From germline, CDR1 is SGHAT and CDR2 FQNNGV. V was shortened by 0 bases and J by 0 bases, with 18 bases between the two germline ends. In nucleotides, the CDR3 is TGTGCCAGCAGCTTAGATCTTATCCAACGGTCAAGCTCCTACGAGCAGTACTTC. Its protein is CASSLDLIQRSSSYEQYF.

This clonotype has a handful of counts. This chain joins TRBV11-1 and TRBJ2-7, with TRBD1 matching 8 bases. V lost 7 bases, J lost 0 bases, and 2 bases stayed unmatched. CDR1 and CDR2 (germline): SGHAT, FQDESV (reference sequence). CDR3 size: 13 residues. CDR3 residues: CASKGQGSYEQYF. In nucleotides, the CDR3 is TGTGCCAGCAAAGGACAGGGCTCCTACGAGCAGTACTTC.